This entry features one TCR beta chain sequence. The data were obtained in a study of blood T cell repertoires in COVID-19. Study details: Material from acute and convalescent COVID-19 was sourced from the United States, Italy and Spain.

Per the authors' pipeline: Nucleated cell counts were estimated from reference gene primer amplification. Profiled with immunoSEQ multiplex PCR; TCRdb holds only in-frame clones, not every one. The V and J calls and clone size were taken over from that table, and D and trimming were inferred from the DNA. The sample carries approximately 120,000 clones, approximately 82% recorded once. Trimming took off 3 bases at V and 6 bases at J, with 12 bases between the two ends. This CDR3 region has 15 residues. CDR1 and CDR2 from the germline V gene are MNHEY and SMNVEV (reference sequence). The chain couples TRBV27 to TRBJ1-6, with a possible D match to TRBD1 (6 bases). Input material: peripheral blood. This TCR derives from a woman older than 75 with active or convalescent COVID-19. The CDR3 here is CASSLQGLANSPLHF. The CDR3 DNA follows: TGTGCCAGCAGTTTGCAGGGGTTGGCTAATTCACCCCTCCACTTT.